This TCR beta chain originates from a study of CD8 T cells in ankylosing spondylitis (dated by TCRdb to 2016 to 2017). About the investigation overall: The study set out to find disease-linked TCR variants by profiling T cell receptor beta repertoires in ankylosing spondylitis patients and healthy donors. The whole study cohort included 108 healthy donors and about two dozen ankylosing spondylitis patients. Peripheral blood was sampled, and synovial fluid was also collected from ankylosing spondylitis patients.

General conclusions and limits of the study: A CD8+ phenotype was shown by the disease-linked clones, which were found at relatively low frequencies in peripheral blood. Blood from ankylosing spondylitis patients appeared to be characterized by a TCR beta motif composed of eight highly homologous amino acid variants. Some of the motif variants had been reported before in the synovial fluid and blood of reactive arthritis patients, a finding that suggests common disease-initiation mechanisms. According to the report, matched synovial fluid samples from ankylosing spondylitis patients were significantly enriched for the disease-linked clones.

The sample holds many counts of this clonotype. What antigen it recognizes has not been identified. Qualities for individual bases were not recorded, and no much larger clone is one base off. Instrument on record: Illumina HiSeq 2500. TCR beta libraries were prepared by quantitative 5'-RACE with molecular barcodes. In the source study's methods: To identify disease-linked TCR variants, a new computational method was used, one built on a probabilistic model of VDJ rearrangement. TCRdb redid the processing of the public reads, applying fastp at Q25 and MiXCR, and retained in-frame beta chains. Rows with one shared CDR3 protein collapse into an entry with the most common genes and DNA. The V and J calls and clone size come from TCRdb's table, not from the authors' own analysis. This sample holds approximately 92,000 distinct CDR3 sequences; about 9% were observed only once. The ten top clones hold approximately 4.6% of the sample.

V is cut by 1 base and J by 0 bases, and the space between the germline ends is 5 bases. The germline V gene encodes CDR1 SNHLY and CDR2 FYNNEI. The CDR3 starts with the cysteine, ends with the phenylalanine, and has 14 residues. Only the CDR3 DNA is retained, 42 bases long and in frame from the first base. This clonotype was obtained from a male donor with ankylosing spondylitis or in good health (not recorded which). The V and J segments used are TRBV2 and TRBJ2-3; the D gene assignment is ambiguous. The material sequenced was blood, either unsorted or a sorted T cell fraction (not recorded which). CDR3 reads: CASSEGLSTDTQYF. The DNA reads TGTGCCAGCAGTGAAGGGCTCAGCACAGATACGCAGTATTTT.